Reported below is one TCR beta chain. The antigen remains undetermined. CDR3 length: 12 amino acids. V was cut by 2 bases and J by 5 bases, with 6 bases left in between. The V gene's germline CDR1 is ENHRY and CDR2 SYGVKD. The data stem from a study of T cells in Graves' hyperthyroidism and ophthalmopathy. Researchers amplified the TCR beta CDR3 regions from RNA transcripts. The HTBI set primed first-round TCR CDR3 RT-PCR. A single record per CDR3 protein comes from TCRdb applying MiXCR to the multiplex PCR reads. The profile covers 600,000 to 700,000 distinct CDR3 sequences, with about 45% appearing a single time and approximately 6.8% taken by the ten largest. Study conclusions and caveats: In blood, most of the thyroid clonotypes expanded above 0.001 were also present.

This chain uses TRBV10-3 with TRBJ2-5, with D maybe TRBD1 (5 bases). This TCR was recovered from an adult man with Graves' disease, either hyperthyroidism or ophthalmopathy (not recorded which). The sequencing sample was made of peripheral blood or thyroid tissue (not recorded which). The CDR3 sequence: CAISEGHETQYF. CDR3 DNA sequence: TGTGCCATCAGTGAGGGACACGAGACCCAGTACTTC.